Each of the 22 T cell receptor beta chains below was sequenced from the same sample in a study of blood T cell repertoires in COVID-19. This table comes from immunoSEQ multiplex PCR, and its TCRdb copy is limited to in-frame clones, with some not included. The profile shows 100,000 to 120,000 clones, roughly 88% of them singletons. Sequenced material: peripheral blood. Receptor source: a human donor in a cohort sampled during active COVID-19.

This chain links TRBV29-1 with TRBJ1-5; D might be TRBD1 (6 bases). CDR1 and CDR2 (germline): SQVTM, ANQGSEA. The CDR3 covers 12 residues. The V and J ends lost 4 bases and 2 bases respectively, with 6 bases between them. In nucleotides, the CDR3 is TGCAGCGTTGGGACAGGCAATCAGCCCCAGCATTTT. Encoded protein: CSVGTGNQPQHF.

This chain connects TRBV5-4 to TRBJ1-2, with D possibly being TRBD1 (5 bases). V lost 1 base, J lost 3 bases, and 10 bases lay in between. The germline gives CDR1 SGHNT, CDR2 YYREEE (reference sequence). CDR3 length: 14 amino acids. The CDR3 bases are TGTGCCAGCAGCTTGCCAGTAGGGGACTATGGCTACACCTTC. Amino acid sequence: CASSLPVGDYGYTF.

This chain links TRBV29-1 with TRBJ2-3; 7 nucleotides line up with TRBD1. CDR1 and CDR2 (germline): SQVTM, ANQGSEA. V was clipped by 6 bases and J by 2 bases; unmatched bases: 8. The CDR3 runs 14 residues. CDR3 sequence: CSVRQGTTTDTQYF. In DNA, the CDR3 is TGCAGCGTCCGACAGGGAACTACCACAGATACGCAGTATTTT.

CDR3 DNA sequence: TGCGCCAGCAGCTTGGGCCCCATGGGAGGGGGTTCTTACGAGCAGTACTTC. The encoded protein is CASSLGPMGGGSYEQYF. The chain links TRBV5-1 to TRBJ2-7, with a weak D call TRBD2 (7 bases). V lost 0 bases, J lost 4 bases, and 20 bases lay in between. The CDR3 length is 17 residues. Looked up from germline, CDR1 is SGHRS and CDR2 is YFSETQ.

The chain has TRBV6-2 or TRBV6-3 and TRBJ1-1, with D possibly being TRBD1 (6 bases). Trimming left V 1 base short and J 10 bases short, with 7 bases between. Per germline, CDR1 MNHEY and CDR2 SVGEGT. The CDR3 loop spans 11 amino acids. The CDR3 loop is CASSYYRVAFF. DNA for the CDR3: TGTGCCAGCAGTTACTACAGGGTAGCTTTCTTT.

The chain is built from TRBV4-1 and TRBJ2-1, with 7 bases lining up with TRBD1. V lost 5 bases, J lost 0 bases, and 4 bases stayed unmatched. CDR3 length: 15 residues. Germline V gene data show CDR1 as MGHRA and CDR2 as YSYEKL. CDR3 bases: TGCGCCAGCAGCAGGGACAGCCGCTCCTACAATGAGCAGTTCTTC. Translated, it gives CASSRDSRSYNEQFF.

The V call is TRBV7-8, the J call TRBJ2-1, with D possibly being TRBD2 (6 bases). This CDR3 has 15 amino acids. Per germline, CDR1 SGHVS and CDR2 FQNEAQ. The V gene lost 5 bases and the J gene lost 8 bases, with 19 bases spanning the gap. CDR3 sequence (DNA): TGTGCCAGCAGCCCCCGTTTGGAGGGATCCCATGAGCAGTTCTTC. Translated: CASSPRLEGSHEQFF.

V and J are TRBV6-6 and TRBJ2-7, with 8 bases fitting TRBD2. Germline V gives CDR1 MNHNY, CDR2 SVGAGI (reference sequence). There are 15 residues in the CDR3. V dropped 0 bases and J dropped 2; count of bases not matched to a gene: 3. The CDR3 nucleotides read TGTGCCAGCAGTTACTCTAGCGGGGAGACCTACGAGCAGTACTTC. It specifies CASSYSSGETYEQYF.

This clone was found a few times. The chain recombines TRBV28 with TRBJ1-1; no firm D call. The germline CDR1 and CDR2 sequences are MDHEN and SYDVKM. The CDR3 is 16 residues long. The V gene lost 6 bases and the J gene lost 0 bases, with 17 bases spanning the gap. The CDR3, as DNA: TGTGCCAGCAGACCGGGTTTTAGAGTCTTGAACACTGAAGCTTTCTTT. Protein product: CASRPGFRVLNTEAFF.

The V gene is TRBV3-1 (or the pseudogene TRBV3-2), the J gene TRBJ1-1, with a possible D match to TRBD1 (6 bases). Per germline, CDR1 LGHDT and CDR2 YNNKEL (reference sequence). The CDR3 spans 15 residues. The V gene lost 3 bases and the J gene lost 6 bases, with 17 bases spanning the gap. The CDR3 spells CASSQGDTRGAEAFF. The CDR3 DNA is TGTGCCAGCAGCCAGGGGGACACCCGAGGCGCTGAAGCTTTCTTT.

This clone was counted a few times. The chain couples TRBV7-9 to TRBJ1-2; 9 bases fit TRBD1. In germline, CDR1 is SEHNR, CDR2 FQNEAQ (reference sequence). This CDR3 has 15 amino acids. The ends lost 4 bases at V and 6 bases at J; junction bases unmatched: 9. The CDR3 region has the DNA TGTGCCAGCAGCTACCGGGACAGGGAAAGTGATGGCTACACCTTC. It translates to CASSYRDRESDGYTF.

With respect to this clone: This same CDR3 is encoded by further DNA sequences in the sample. The chain links TRBV3-1 (or the pseudogene TRBV3-2) to TRBJ1-2; TRBD1 aligns across 7 bases. The CDR3 has 12 residues. With 7 bases clipped from V and 4 bases from J, the junction kept 3 bases outside the gene matches. Germline assignment: CDR1 LGHDT and CDR2 YNNKEL (reference sequence). In DNA form, the CDR3 reads TGTGCCAGCAAAGGGACAGCCTATGGCTACACCTTC. It encodes CASKGTAYGYTF.

This rearrangement joins TRBV5-1 to TRBJ1-5; D gene uncertain. V gave up 1 base and J gave up 4 bases, with 6 bases separating them. This CDR3 region has 13 residues. Germline values: CDR1 SGHRS, CDR2 YFSETQ. This chain's CDR3 is CASSLTYNQPQHF. The CDR3 nucleotides are TGCGCCAGCAGCTTGACATATAATCAGCCCCAGCATTTT.

The gene calls are TRBV5-4 and TRBJ2-3; 7 nucleotides agree with TRBD2. CDR3 length: 13 amino acids. V lost 4 bases and J lost 6; bases outside the gene matches: 5. From germline, CDR1 is SGHNT and CDR2 YYREEE (reference sequence). The chain's CDR3 is CASSLSGADTQYF. For the CDR3, the DNA is TGTGCCAGCAGCCTAAGCGGGGCTGATACGCAGTATTTT.

This chain joins TRBV11-2 and TRBJ2-3, with TRBD2 matching over 8 bases. The CDR3 consists of 16 residues. Germline trimming cut 3 bases from V and 2 bases from J; bases unmatched to any gene: 7. Germline V lookup: CDR1 SGHAT, CDR2 FQNNGV. The DNA for the CDR3 is TGTGCCAGCAGCTTTTTTGGCGGGGGGCTCACAGATACGCAGTATTTT. It yields the protein CASSFFGGGLTDTQYF.

J is TRBJ1-1 and V is TRBV7-6; 9 bases fit TRBD1. V was pared by 0 bases and J by 5 bases, with 7 bases of the junction left unmatched. This CDR3 spans 16 amino acids. Germline V gene sequence: CDR1 SGHVS, CDR2 FNYEAQ. The CDR3 sequence is CASSLASRTGETEAFF. CDR3 in DNA: TGTGCCAGCAGCTTAGCTTCCAGGACAGGGGAGACTGAAGCTTTCTTT.

The J gene is TRBJ1-2, the V gene TRBV11-2; the D gene is possibly TRBD1 (6 bases). The CDR3 contains 16 residues. Germline lookup yields CDR1 SGHAT and CDR2 FQNNGV. V lost 2 bases to trimming and J lost 2 bases, with 15 bases between them. The CDR3 reads CASSLTGGGVNYGYTF. The CDR3, as DNA: TGTGCCAGCAGCTTAACAGGTGGGGGCGTCAACTATGGCTACACCTTC.

This chain joins TRBV3-1 (or the pseudogene TRBV3-2) and TRBJ2-3, with D possibly TRBD2 on 6 matching bases. This CDR3 contains 13 residues. Per germline, CDR1 LGHDT and CDR2 YNNKEL (reference sequence). Trimming stripped 4 bases from V and 5 bases from J, with 10 bases between. The CDR3 protein is CASSPMGGDTQYF. The CDR3 DNA is TGTGCCAGCAGCCCAATGGGGGGAGATACGCAGTATTTT.

This chain joins TRBV2 and TRBJ2-5, with TRBD2 as a possible D gene (6 bases). V was cut by 4 bases and J by 1 base, with 13 bases left in between. CDR3 length: 15 amino acids. The germline CDR1 and CDR2 sequences are SNHLY and FYNNEI. In DNA form, the CDR3 reads TGTGCCAGCAGTGTGCGGGGTACCCCCCAAGAGACCCAGTACTTC. Protein: CASSVRGTPQETQYF.

V and J are TRBV7-8 and TRBJ2-7; possibly TRBD2 for D (6 bases). The V gene lost 5 bases and the J gene lost 2 bases, with 13 bases spanning the gap. The length of the CDR3 is 14 residues. Germline loops: CDR1 SGHVS, CDR2 FQNEAQ. This chain's CDR3 is CASSQDYPAYEQYF. The DNA of the CDR3 is TGTGCCAGCAGCCAGGACTACCCCGCCTACGAGCAGTACTTC. Using reference TRBV7-8 and TRBJ2-7 for the parts outside the CDR3, the full variable domain is GAGVSQSPRYKVAKRGQDVALRCDPISGHVSLFWYQQALGQGPEFLTYFQNEAQLDKSGLPSDRFFAERPEGSVSTLKIQRTQQEDSAVYLCASSQDYPAYEQYFGPGTRLTVT.

The chain's CDR3 is CASSQASGVMGYNEQFF. As DNA, the CDR3 is TGTGCCAGTAGCCAAGCTTCCGGGGTTATGGGCTACAATGAGCAGTTCTTC. This chain joins TRBV19 and TRBJ2-1; possibly TRBD2 for D (5 bases). V gave up 6 bases and J gave up 3 bases, with 21 bases separating them. Germline lookup yields CDR1 LNHDA and CDR2 SQIVND (reference sequence). The CDR3 spans 17 residues.

The chain links TRBV11-1 to TRBJ2-2; 7 bases fit TRBD1. Trimming cost V 1 base and J 4 bases; bases outside gene matches: 6. This CDR3 has 16 residues. The V gene's germline CDR1 is SGHAT and CDR2 FQDESV (reference sequence). CDR3 amino acids: CASSLGKQGSTGELFF. In DNA form, the CDR3 reads TGTGCCAGCAGCTTAGGGAAACAGGGGTCCACCGGGGAGCTGTTTTTT.